The clone carrying this T cell receptor (beta chain) has more than one count but fewer than ten. Its antigen remains unknown. This specimen belongs to a study of T-cell reconstitution after alpha-beta-depleted transplantation in children. General study points: Expanded clones from the graft, numbering several hundred, reportedly supplied alpha-beta T cells about two months after transplant. The authors attributed T-cell counts and diversity one year after transplant mostly to newly produced T cells. Surviving recipient T cells and thymic progenitors underlay high day-60 TCRbeta diversity in some patients.

The CDR3 has 11 amino acids. V gave up 1 base and J gave up 5 bases, with 3 bases separating them. CDR1 is DFQATT, CDR2 SNEGSKA, per germline (reference sequence). Researchers prepared the TCRbeta library using unique molecular identifiers, the study reports. TCRdb re-analysed the PCR reads in MiXCR, keeping a single row per CDR3 protein. This sample carries some 450,000 distinct CDR3 sequences, around two fifths of them seen once, and the ten largest clones take approximately 30%. The receptor was isolated from a girl aged 2-10 years with aplastic anemia, due to receive a stem cell transplant. The V and J genes are TRBV20-1 and TRBJ2-1; no clear D gene. The sample was PBMCs, taken before TCRalphabeta/CD19-depleted stem cell transplant. The CDR3 here is CSARGHNEQFF. CDR3 DNA sequence: TGCAGTGCTAGAGGTCACAATGAGCAGTTCTTC.